Shown below are 11 T cell receptor beta chains from a single sample sequenced in a study of regulatory T cells in long-lasting Graves disease. Specified time point: newly diagnosed GD, antithyroid drugs for less than 3 months. RNA isolated from PBMCs was used to make the TCR library. CDR3 regions were amplified by Arm-PCR using iRepertoire HTBI primers to build TCR beta libraries. TCRdb ran MiXCR on the multiplex PCR reads and lists one entry per CDR3 protein. The data show fewer than 650,000 distinct CDR3 sequences, 16% seen once. The same sample was also studied in work on T cells in Graves' hyperthyroidism and ophthalmopathy.

The sequencing here drew on peripheral blood mononuclear cells (PBMCs), taken at new diagnosis, from a patient treated with antithyroid drugs. The receptor set was obtained from a woman aged 25 to 39 with Graves disease.

The chain combines TRBV28 with TRBJ1-2; 9 nucleotides line up with TRBD1. CDR1 and CDR2 from the germline V gene are MDHEN and SYDVKM. The CDR3 contains 19 residues. The V gene end was trimmed by 5 bases and the J gene end by 8 bases; junction bases not matched to a gene: 24. The CDR3 is CASSPRAGMGQGSIGGYTF. The CDR3 region has the DNA TGTGCCAGCAGTCCGAGGGCGGGGATGGGACAGGGATCAATTGGAGGCTACACCTTC.

In the case of this clonotype: A read error may account for a junction end that differs from germline. The chain joins TRBV2 to TRBJ2-3, with 13 bases identical to TRBD2. Germline assignment: CDR1 SNHLY and CDR2 FYNNEI. This CDR3 spans 20 amino acids. The CDR3 here is CASSGPGLAGNPTSTDMQYF. CDR3 DNA sequence: TGTGCCAGCAGTGGCCCGGGACTAGCGGGGAACCCGACTAGCACAGATATGCAGTATTTT.

There are many counts of this clonotype. J is TRBJ2-3 and V is TRBV11-1; perhaps D is TRBD1 or TRBD2 (5 bases each). V lost 5 bases, J lost 1 base, and 16 bases lay in between. The CDR3 contains 16 residues. Germline assignment: CDR1 SGHAT and CDR2 FQDESV (reference sequence). The CDR3 coding sequence is TGTGCCAGCAGCACCCGGACGGGGCCGGGCACAGATACGCAGTATTTT. Translation gives CASSTRTGPGTDTQYF. The full variable domain, in which reference TRBV11-1 and TRBJ2-3 provide the parts outside the CDR3, is EAEVAQSPRYKITEKSQAVAFWCDPISGHATLYWYRQILGQGPELLVQFQDESVVDDSQLPKDRFSAERLKGVDSTLKIQPAELGDSAMYLCASSTRTGPGTDTQYFGPGTRLTVL.

This chain links TRBV28 with TRBJ2-5, with 7 positions matching TRBD1. The CDR3 is 17 residues long. CDR1 is MDHEN and CDR2 is SYDVKM in the germline V gene. Germline trimming cut 7 bases from V and 4 bases from J; bases unmatched to any gene: 18. CDR3 DNA sequence: TGTGCCAGCACCCCCACTACAGGGGTGGATGAAGCAGAGACCCAGTACTTC. Amino acids: CASTPTTGVDEAETQYF.

This clonotype was found many times. This chain connects TRBV27 to TRBJ2-7; TRBD2 aligns across 7 bases. The CDR3 is made up of 14 amino acids. Germline lookup yields CDR1 MNHEY and CDR2 SMNVEV (reference sequence). The V and J ends lost 3 bases and 3 bases, in that order; junction bases with no gene match: 5. In DNA, the CDR3 is TGTGCCAGCAGTTTCGGGGACTACCTCTACGAGCAGTACTTC. It translates to CASSFGDYLYEQYF.

A note on this clonotype: A single base separates this from a much larger clone, so it may be a read error. V and J are TRBV7-9 and TRBJ2-1; D ambiguous. CDR1 is SEHNR, CDR2 FQNEAQ, per germline (reference sequence). Trimming stripped 5 bases from V and 7 bases from J, with 9 bases between. The CDR3 length is 12 residues. The CDR3 loop reads CASSNSINEQFF. CDR3 nucleotides: TGTGCCAGCAGCAATAGCATTAATGAGCAGTTCTTC.

This clonotype was detected ten times or more. The chain carries TRBV10-2 and TRBJ2-7, with 9 bases identical to TRBD2. The CDR3 length is 14 residues. From germline, CDR1 is WSHSY and CDR2 SAAADI. Unmatched junction bases numbered 5, after V lost 8 bases and J lost 0 bases. The CDR3 bases are TGCGCCAGCGCTGCTAGCGGGGCCTCCTACGAGCAGTACTTC. Its translation: CASAASGASYEQYF.

This clonotype was recorded many times. The J gene is TRBJ1-1, the V gene TRBV25-1, with a possible D match to TRBD1 (5 bases). Per the germline V gene, CDR1 is MGHDK and CDR2 is SYGVNS. The V end was cut by 7 bases, the J end by 11 bases, with 14 bases between. The CDR3 spans 11 residues. CDR3 coding DNA: TGTGCCAGCACTTGGGGGATTTCCGCTTTCTTT. Protein: CASTWGISAFF.

At least ten counts were recorded for this clonotype. The rearrangement uses TRBV11-2 and TRBJ2-3, with 8 bases aligning to TRBD2. The germline V gene has CDR1 SGHAT and CDR2 FQNNGV. Trimming cost V 8 bases and J 2 bases; bases outside gene matches: 9. This CDR3 spans 15 amino acids. CDR3 nucleotides: TGTGCCAGCCTCTTCGGGGGGGTGGCCACAGATACGCAGTATTTT. Its translation: CASLFGGVATDTQYF.

The table lists this clonotype with a few counts. This chain joins TRBV5-6 and TRBJ1-1; no reliable D call. Germline assignment: CDR1 SGHDT and CDR2 YYEEEE. Trimming removed 0 bases at V and 1 base at J, with 10 bases between. The CDR3 has 15 amino acids. CDR3 amino acids: CASSLVAVGNTEAFF. In DNA form, the CDR3 reads TGTGCCAGCAGCTTGGTCGCAGTCGGGAACACTGAAGCTTTCTTT.

This clonotype was found many times. The chain has TRBV9 and TRBJ1-2, with D possibly TRBD1 on 5 matching bases. The V end lost 4 bases, the J end lost 6 bases, and 19 bases lay between the germline ends. Germline V gene lookup returns CDR1 SGDLS and CDR2 YYNGEE. The CDR3 loop spans 15 amino acids. The CDR3 DNA reads as TGTGCCAGCAGCACCCGCGGGACCGATCTAAATGGCTACACCTTC. Protein: CASSTRGTDLNGYTF.